This T cell receptor (beta chain) came from a study of OX40 agonist ivuxolimab in advanced cancers. Turning to this clone: Its antigen is still unknown.

This CDR3 comprises 14 residues. Germline-derived CDR1 and CDR2 are SGHTA and FQGNSA. V dropped 4 bases and J dropped 2 bases, with 9 bases sitting between them. Autoimmune disease history or systemic immunosuppression led to patient exclusion. Here immunoSEQ multiplex PCR was the method, and the copy in TCRdb shows in-frame clones only, minus some. The sample records about 50,000 clones, approximately 84% being singletons. Points from the study as a whole: Among patients with partial responses at 0.1-3.0 mg/kg, clonal expansion was among the lowest. Expanded clones belonging to CD8+ T cells outnumbered, on average, those of CD4+.

The chain uses TRBV7-2 and TRBJ1-5, with D perhaps TRBD1 (5 bases). The clonotype was recovered from an adult with an advanced solid tumor such as melanoma, head and neck, liver or kidney cancer. The sample consisted of CD4+ or CD8+ T cells sorted from blood, taken in a trial of the OX40 agonist ivuxolimab. The DNA for the CDR3 is TGTGCCAGCAGCTCGGACACGCGCAATCAGCCCCAGCATTTT. This sequence encodes CASSSDTRNQPQHF.